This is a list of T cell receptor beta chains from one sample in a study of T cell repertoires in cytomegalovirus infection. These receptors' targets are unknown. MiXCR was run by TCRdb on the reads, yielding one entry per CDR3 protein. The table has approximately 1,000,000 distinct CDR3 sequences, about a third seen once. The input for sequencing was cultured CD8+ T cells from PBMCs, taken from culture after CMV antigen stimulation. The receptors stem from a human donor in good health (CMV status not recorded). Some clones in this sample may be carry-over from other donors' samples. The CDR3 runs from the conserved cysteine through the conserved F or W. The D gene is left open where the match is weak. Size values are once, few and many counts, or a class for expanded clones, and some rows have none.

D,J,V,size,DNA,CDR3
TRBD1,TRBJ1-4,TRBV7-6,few,TGTGCCAGCAGCTTACCGGGACAGGGGCCTTTAAATGAAAAACTGTTTTTT,CASSLPGQGPLNEKLFF
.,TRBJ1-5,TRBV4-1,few,TGCGCCAGCAGCCAAGAGGGGGTAAATCAGCCCCAGCATTTT,CASSQEGVNQPQHF
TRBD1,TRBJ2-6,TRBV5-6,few,TGTGCCAGCAGCTTGGGGGGACAGGGGGACTTCTCTGGGGCCAACGTCCTGACTTTC,CASSLGGQGDFSGANVLTF
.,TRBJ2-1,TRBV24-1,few,TGTGCCACCGGTGCGTCCGGCTACAATGAGCAGTTCTTC,CATGASGYNEQFF
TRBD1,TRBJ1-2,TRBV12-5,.,TGTGCTAGTGGAGGAGGGACAGACCATGGCTACACCTTC,CASGGGTDHGYTF
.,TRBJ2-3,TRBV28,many,TGTGCCAGCAGCCCCAGGACAGGCACAGATACGCAGTATTTT,CASSPRTGTDTQYF
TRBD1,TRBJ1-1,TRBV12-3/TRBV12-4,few,TGTGCCAGCAGACAGGGACAGATGAACACTGAAGCTTTCTTT,CASRQGQMNTEAFF
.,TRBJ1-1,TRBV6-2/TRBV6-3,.,TGTGCCAGCAGTTTGCACCCCGGACCCGAGGGCACTGAAGCTTTCTTT,CASSLHPGPEGTEAFF
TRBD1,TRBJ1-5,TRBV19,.,TGTGCCAGTAGTAAACACAGGGGCGGCAATCAGCCCCAGCATTTT,CASSKHRGGNQPQHF
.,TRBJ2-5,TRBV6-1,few,TGTGCCAGCAGTGAAGCGGTCGCCCCAAGGAGGGAGACCCAGTACTTC,CASSEAVAPRRETQYF
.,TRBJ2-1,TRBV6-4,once,TGTGCCAGCAGTGACTGGTTTGACACCGACAATGAGCAGTTCTTC,CASSDWFDTDNEQFF
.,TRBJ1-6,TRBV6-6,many,TGTGCCAGCACACGATACAGGGATCGTTCCTATAATTCACCCCTCCACTTT,CASTRYRDRSYNSPLHF
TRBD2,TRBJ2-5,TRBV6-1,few,TGTGCCAGCAGGACTAGCGGGGCTTGGGGAGAGACCCAGTACTTC,CASRTSGAWGETQYF
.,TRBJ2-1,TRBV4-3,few,TGCGCCAGCAGCCCTCTAACCCCCCGGTCAGAGCAGTTCTTC,CASSPLTPRSEQFF
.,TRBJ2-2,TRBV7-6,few,TGTGCCAGCAGCTTATTGGCCGCTCAGAACACCGGGGAGCTGTTTTTT,CASSLLAAQNTGELFF
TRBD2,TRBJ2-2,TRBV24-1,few,TGTGCCACCAGTGATTTAAGAGCGGGGCCGAACACCGGGGAGCTGTTTTTT,CATSDLRAGPNTGELFF
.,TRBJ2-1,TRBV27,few,TGTGCCAGCAGCCTCCTCCTGGGGGGATCCTACAATGAGCAGTTCTTC,CASSLLLGGSYNEQFF
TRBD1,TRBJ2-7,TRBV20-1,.,TGCAGTGCTAGGCAGGACAGGGGCCGTTCCTACGAGCAGTACTTC,CSARQDRGRSYEQYF
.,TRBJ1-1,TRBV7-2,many,TGTGCCAGCAGCTTTGATGGTGAGGCCATGAACACTGAAGCTTTCTTT,CASSFDGEAMNTEAFF
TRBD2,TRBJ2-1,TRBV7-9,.,TGTGCCAGCAGCTCCCCCGAAGTAGCGGGGGGGAAGAATGAGCAGTTCTTC,CASSSPEVAGGKNEQFF
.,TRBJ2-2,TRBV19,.,TGTGCCAGTGCGACAGATAACGCCGGGGAGCTGTTTTTT,CASATDNAGELFF
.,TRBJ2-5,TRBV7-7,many,TGTGCTAGCAGCGCGGGGCCGGGACAGTTTGATACCCAGTACTTC,CASSAGPGQFDTQYF
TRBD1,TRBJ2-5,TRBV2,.,TGTGCCAGCAGTCAGGGACAGGGGACCAACGAGACCCAGTACTTC,CASSQGQGTNETQYF
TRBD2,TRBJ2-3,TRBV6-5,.,TGTGCCAGCACTACGGGGGGGCTGGATACGCAGTATTTT,CASTTGGLDTQYF
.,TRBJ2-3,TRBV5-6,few,TGTGCCAGCAGCTTGGGGGTGCTAGGATCCACAGATACGCAGTATTTT,CASSLGVLGSTDTQYF
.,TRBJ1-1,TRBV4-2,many,TGTGCCAGCAGCCAAGACCCAAGCGGGGGCGGCATGAACACTGAAGCTTTCTTT,CASSQDPSGGGMNTEAFF
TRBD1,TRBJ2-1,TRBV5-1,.,TGCGCCAGCAGCTACCCGGACAGGTACTACAATGAGCAGTTCTTC,CASSYPDRYYNEQFF
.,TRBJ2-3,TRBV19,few,TGTGCCAGCGGACAATTCTCTGACACAGATACGCAGTATTTT,CASGQFSDTDTQYF
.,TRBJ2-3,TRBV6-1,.,TGTGCCAGCAGCCCCTTTGCCAGCGGAGGAGATACGCAGTATTTT,CASSPFASGGDTQYF
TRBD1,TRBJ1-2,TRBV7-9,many,TGTGCCAGCAGAAAAGGGACAGGGGAACATTTC,CASRKGTGEHF
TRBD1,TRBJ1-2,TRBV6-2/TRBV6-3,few,TGTGCCAGCAGTTACGACAGGGTTGACTATGGCTACACCTTC,CASSYDRVDYGYTF
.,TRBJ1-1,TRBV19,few,TGTGCCAGTACCTACCGGACGAGTACTGAAGCTTTCTTT,CASTYRTSTEAFF
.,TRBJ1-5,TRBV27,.,TGTGCCAGCAGTACCTACAGGGAAGATCAGCCCCAGCATTTT,CASSTYREDQPQHF
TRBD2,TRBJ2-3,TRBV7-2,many,TGTGCCAGCAGCCTAAGCCGGGGGGACACAGATACGCAGTATTTT,CASSLSRGDTDTQYF
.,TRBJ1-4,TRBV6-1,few,TGTGCCAGCAGCTCCAAGAAACTGTTTTTT,CASSSKKLFF
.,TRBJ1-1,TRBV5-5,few,TGTGCCAGCAGTTGGAGCCTAACAGGGAACACTGAAGCTTTCTTT,CASSWSLTGNTEAFF
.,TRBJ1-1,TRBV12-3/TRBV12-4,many,TGTGCCAGCAGTGCCTCGGGGACCTGGGGGCCTGAAGCTTTCTTT,CASSASGTWGPEAFF
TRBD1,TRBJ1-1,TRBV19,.,TGTGCCAGTAGTATGGGGGCCACCGGACAGGGCACCACTGAAGCTTTCTTT,CASSMGATGQGTTEAFF
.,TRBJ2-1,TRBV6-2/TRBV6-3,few,TGTGCCAGCAGTTACTCGAAGCGGACCGATAGGAATGAGCAGTTCTTC,CASSYSKRTDRNEQFF
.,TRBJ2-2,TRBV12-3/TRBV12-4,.,TGTGCCAGCAGAGCCGGTTGGGAGCTGTTTTTT,CASRAGWELFF
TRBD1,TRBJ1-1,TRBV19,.,TGTGCCAGTACTACGAGGACAGGGCCGAACACTGAAGCTTTCTTT,CASTTRTGPNTEAFF
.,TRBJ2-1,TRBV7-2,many,TGTGCCAGCAGCTTAGGGGGTACTAATGAGCAGTTCTTC,CASSLGGTNEQFF
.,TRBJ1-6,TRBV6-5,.,TGTGCCAGCGGGCCTAGGAGCTCCTATAATTCACCCCTCCACTTT,CASGPRSSYNSPLHF
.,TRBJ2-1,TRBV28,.,TGTGCCAGCAGTTTTATCAGCGACAATGAGCAGTTCTTC,CASSFISDNEQFF